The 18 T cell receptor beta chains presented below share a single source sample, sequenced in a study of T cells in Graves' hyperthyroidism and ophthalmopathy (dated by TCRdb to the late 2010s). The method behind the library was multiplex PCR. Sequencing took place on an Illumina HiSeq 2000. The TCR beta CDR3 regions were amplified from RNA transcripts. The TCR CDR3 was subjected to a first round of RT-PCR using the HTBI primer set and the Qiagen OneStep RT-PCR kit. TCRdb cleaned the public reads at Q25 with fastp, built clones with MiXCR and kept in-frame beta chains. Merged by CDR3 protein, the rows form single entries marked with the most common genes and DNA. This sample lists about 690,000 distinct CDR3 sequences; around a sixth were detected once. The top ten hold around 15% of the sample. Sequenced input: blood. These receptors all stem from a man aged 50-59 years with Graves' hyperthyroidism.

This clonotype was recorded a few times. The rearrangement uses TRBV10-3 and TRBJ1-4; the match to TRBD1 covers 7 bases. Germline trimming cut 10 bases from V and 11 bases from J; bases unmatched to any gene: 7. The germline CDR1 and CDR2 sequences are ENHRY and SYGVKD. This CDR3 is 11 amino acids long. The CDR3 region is CATRGVEKLFF. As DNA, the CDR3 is TGTGCCACCAGGGGGGTGGAGAAACTGTTTTTT.

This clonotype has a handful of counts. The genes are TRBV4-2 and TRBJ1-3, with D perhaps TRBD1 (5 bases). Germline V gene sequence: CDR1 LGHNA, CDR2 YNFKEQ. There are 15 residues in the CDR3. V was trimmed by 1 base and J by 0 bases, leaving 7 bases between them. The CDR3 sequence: CASSQAGLSGNTIYF. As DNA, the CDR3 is TGTGCCAGCAGCCAAGCAGGGCTCTCTGGAAACACCATATATTTT.

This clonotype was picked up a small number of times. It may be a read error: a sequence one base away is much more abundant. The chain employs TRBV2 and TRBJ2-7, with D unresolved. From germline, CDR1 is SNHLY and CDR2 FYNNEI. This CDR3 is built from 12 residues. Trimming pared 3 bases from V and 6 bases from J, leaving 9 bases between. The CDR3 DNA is TGTGCCAGCAGTGACCAGGTGGGCGAGCAGTACTTC. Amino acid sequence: CASSDQVGEQYF.

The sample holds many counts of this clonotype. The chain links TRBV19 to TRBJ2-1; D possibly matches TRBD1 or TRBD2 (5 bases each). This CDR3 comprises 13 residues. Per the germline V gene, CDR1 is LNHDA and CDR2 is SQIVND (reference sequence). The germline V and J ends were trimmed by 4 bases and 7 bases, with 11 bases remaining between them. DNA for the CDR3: TGTGCCAGTAGTACGGTTTGGGGGAATGAGCAGTTCTTC. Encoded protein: CASSTVWGNEQFF.

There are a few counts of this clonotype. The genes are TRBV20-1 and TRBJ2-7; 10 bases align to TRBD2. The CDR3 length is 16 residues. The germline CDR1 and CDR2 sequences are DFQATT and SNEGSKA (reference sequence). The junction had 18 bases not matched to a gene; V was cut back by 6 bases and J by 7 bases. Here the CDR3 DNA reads TGCAGTGCGTCCCTTCTAGCGGGAGAAACTCCATGGGAGCAGTACTTC. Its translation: CSASLLAGETPWEQYF.

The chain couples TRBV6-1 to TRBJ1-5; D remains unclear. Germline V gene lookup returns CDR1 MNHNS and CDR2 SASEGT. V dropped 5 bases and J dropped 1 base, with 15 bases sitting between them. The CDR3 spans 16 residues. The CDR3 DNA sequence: TGTGCCAGCAGTTCTCTACCCCCGGACAGCAATCAGCCCCAGCATTTT. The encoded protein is CASSSLPPDSNQPQHF.

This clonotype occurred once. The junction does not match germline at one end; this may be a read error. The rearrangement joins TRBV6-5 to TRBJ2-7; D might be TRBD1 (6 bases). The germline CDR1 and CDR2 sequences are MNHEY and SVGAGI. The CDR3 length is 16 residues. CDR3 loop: CASSHSSQIGGYEQYF. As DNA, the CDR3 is TGTGCCAGCAGTCACTCATCTCAGATAGGGGGTTACGAGCAGTACTTC.

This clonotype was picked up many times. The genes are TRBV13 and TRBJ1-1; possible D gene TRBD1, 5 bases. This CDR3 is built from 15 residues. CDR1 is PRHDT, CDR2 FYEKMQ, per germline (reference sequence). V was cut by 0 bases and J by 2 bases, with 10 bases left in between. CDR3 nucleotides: TGTGCCAGCAGCTTAGGCGGACACAAAAACACTGAAGCTTTCTTT. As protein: CASSLGGHKNTEAFF. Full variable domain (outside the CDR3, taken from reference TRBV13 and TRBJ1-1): AAGVIQSPRHLIKEKRETATLKCYPIPRHDTVYWYQQGPGQDPQFLISFYEKMQSDKGSIPDRFSAQQFSDYHSELNMSSLELGDSALYFCASSLGGHKNTEAFFGQGTRLTVV.

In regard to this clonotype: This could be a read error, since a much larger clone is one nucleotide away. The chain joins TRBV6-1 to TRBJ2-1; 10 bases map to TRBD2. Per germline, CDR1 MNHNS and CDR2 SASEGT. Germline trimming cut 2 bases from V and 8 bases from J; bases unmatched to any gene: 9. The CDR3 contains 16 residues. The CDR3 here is CASSEPTSGIYDEQFF. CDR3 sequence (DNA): TGTGCCAGCAGTGAACCCACTAGCGGGATATACGATGAGCAGTTCTTC.

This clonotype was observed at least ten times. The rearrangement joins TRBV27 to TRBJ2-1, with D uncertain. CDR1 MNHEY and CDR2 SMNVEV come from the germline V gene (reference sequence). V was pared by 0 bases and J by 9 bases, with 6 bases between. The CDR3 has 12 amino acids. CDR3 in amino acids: CASSLSGVEQFF. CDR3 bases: TGTGCCAGCAGTTTATCGGGTGTTGAGCAGTTCTTC.

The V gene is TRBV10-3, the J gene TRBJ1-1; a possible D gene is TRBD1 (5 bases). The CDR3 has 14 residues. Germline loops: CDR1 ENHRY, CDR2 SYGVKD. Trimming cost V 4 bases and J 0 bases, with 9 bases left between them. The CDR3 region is CAISARDLNTEAFF. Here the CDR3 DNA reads TGTGCCATCAGTGCCAGGGACCTGAACACTGAAGCTTTCTTT.

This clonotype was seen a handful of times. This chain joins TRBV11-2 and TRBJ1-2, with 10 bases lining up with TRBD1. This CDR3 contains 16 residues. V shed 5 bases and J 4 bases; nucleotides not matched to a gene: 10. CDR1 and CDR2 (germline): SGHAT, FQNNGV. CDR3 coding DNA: TGTGCCAGCAGCCCCTTGGACAGGGGGATGATCTATGGCTACACCTTC. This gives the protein CASSPLDRGMIYGYTF. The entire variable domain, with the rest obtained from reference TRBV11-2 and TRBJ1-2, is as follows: EAGVAQSPRYKIIEKRQSVAFWCNPISGHATLYWYQQILGQGPKLLIQFQNNGVVDDSQLPKDRFSAERLKGVDSTLKIQPAKLEDSAVYLCASSPLDRGMIYGYTFGSGTRLTVV.

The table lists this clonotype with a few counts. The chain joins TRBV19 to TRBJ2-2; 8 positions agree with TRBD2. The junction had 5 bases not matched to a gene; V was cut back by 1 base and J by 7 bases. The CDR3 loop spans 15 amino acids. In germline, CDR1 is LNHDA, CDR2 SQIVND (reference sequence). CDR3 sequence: CASSIGTSSDGELFF. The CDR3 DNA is TGTGCCAGTAGTATAGGGACTAGCTCGGACGGGGAGCTGTTTTTT.

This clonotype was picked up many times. CDR3 amino acids: CASSFSRYNEQFF. CDR3 sequence (DNA): TGTGCCAGCAGTTTCAGCCGGTACAATGAGCAGTTCTTC. The genes are TRBV27 and TRBJ2-1; D is unclear. The germline CDR1 and CDR2 sequences are MNHEY and SMNVEV (reference sequence). V lost 3 bases to trimming and J lost 4 bases, with 7 bases between them. This CDR3 has 13 residues.

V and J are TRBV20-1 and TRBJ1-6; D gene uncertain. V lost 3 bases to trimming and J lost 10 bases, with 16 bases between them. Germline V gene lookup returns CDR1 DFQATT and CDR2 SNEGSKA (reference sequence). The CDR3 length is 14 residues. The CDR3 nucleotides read TGCAGTGCTAGTCCGCGGGGTGCGGGATCACCCCTCCACTTT. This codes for CSASPRGAGSPLHF.

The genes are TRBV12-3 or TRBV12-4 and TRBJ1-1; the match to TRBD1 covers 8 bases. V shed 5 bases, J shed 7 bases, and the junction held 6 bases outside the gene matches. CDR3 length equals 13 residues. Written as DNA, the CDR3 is TGTGCCAGCAGTCCCACAGGGGGGGGTGAAGCTTTCTTT. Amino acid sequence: CASSPTGGGEAFF.

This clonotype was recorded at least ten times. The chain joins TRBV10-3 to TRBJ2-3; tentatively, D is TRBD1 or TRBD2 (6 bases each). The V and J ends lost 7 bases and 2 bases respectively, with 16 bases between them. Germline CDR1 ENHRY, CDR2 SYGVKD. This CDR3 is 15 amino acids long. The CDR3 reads CAIKGGPTDTDTQYF. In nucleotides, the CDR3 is TGTGCCATCAAGGGGGGCCCGACAGACACAGATACGCAGTATTTT.

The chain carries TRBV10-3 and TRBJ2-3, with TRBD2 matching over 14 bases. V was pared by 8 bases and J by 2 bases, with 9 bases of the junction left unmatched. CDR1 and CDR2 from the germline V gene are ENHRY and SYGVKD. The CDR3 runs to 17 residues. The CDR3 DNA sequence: TGTGCCATCTCTCCGGGACTAGCGGGAGCTCTCACAGATACGCAGTATTTT. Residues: CAISPGLAGALTDTQYF.